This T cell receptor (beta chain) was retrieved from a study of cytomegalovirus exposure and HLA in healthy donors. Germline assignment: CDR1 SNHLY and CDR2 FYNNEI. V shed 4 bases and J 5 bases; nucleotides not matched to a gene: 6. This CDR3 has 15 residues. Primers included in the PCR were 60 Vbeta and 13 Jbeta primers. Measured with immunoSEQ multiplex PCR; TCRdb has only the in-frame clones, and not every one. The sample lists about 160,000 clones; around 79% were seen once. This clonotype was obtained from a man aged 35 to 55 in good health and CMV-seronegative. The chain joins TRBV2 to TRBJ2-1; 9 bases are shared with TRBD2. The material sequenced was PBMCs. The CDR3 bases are TGTGCCAGCAGTGCTGGGATAGCGGGGGACAATGAGCAGTTCTTC. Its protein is CASSAGIAGDNEQFF.